This record covers a single T cell receptor (beta chain). These data come from a study of blood T cell repertoires in COVID-19. Study as a whole: The United States, Italy and Spain supplied acute and convalescent COVID-19 samples. T cells, B-cell-depleted T cells, or PBMCs supplied cDNA or gDNA.

Per the original methods: Researchers report that nucleated cell counts were estimated from reference gene primer amplification. Method: immunoSEQ multiplex PCR; TCRdb's copy keeps in-frame clones and lacks some. V and J calls and clone size are as listed in that table; D and trimming were resolved from the DNA. The sample has over 200,000 clones; 80% to 90% are singletons. The length of the CDR3 is 14 residues. Germline CDR1 and CDR2: SGDLS and YYNGEE. V dropped 0 bases and J dropped 5 bases, with 11 bases sitting between them. The receptor comes from a man between 60 and 75 years old who had recovered from COVID-19. The chain is built from TRBV9 and TRBJ2-5; possible D gene TRBD2, 6 bases. Source material: peripheral blood. In DNA, the CDR3 is TGTGCCAGCAGCGTAGGGACGGGGGTGGAGACCCAGTACTTC. This translates into CASSVGTGVETQYF.